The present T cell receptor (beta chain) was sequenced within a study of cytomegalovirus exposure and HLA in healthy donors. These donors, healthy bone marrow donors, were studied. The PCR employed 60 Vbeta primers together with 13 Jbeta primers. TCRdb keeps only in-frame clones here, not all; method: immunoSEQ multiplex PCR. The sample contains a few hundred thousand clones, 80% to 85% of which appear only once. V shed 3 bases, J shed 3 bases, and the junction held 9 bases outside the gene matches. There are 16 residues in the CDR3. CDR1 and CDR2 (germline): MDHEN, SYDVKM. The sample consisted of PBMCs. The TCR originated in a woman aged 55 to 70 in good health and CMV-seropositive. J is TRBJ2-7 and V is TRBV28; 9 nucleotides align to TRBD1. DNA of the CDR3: TGTGCCAGCAGTTTCATGGGACAGGGAAATGACTACGAGCAGTACTTC. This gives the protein CASSFMGQGNDYEQYF.